A selection of T cell receptor beta chains follows, all from one sample in a study of CD8+ T cells in alopecia areata. Assay used: immunoSEQ multiplex PCR; TCRdb lists only in-frame clones, some missing. The sample has 7,500 to 8,500 clones, 45% to 70% seen once. Material: skin, obtained at week 0. These TCRs come from a human donor with alopecia areata. Each CDR3 is given with its conserved first and last residue. D genes are given only for firm matches. Expanded clones get a size class; other rows say once, few or many, or leave the size out.

>.|.|TRBJ1-3|TRBV28
CASTPGGVHSGNTIYF
TGTGCCAGCACTCCTGGGGGGGTTCACTCTGGAAACACCATATATTTT
>.|TRBD1|TRBJ2-5|TRBV5-1
CASSLGTGPPETQYF
TGCGCCAGCAGCTTGGGGACAGGGCCCCCAGAGACCCAGTACTTC
>.|.|TRBJ1-6|TRBV30
CAWNQEGNSPLHF
TGTGCCTGGAACCAAGAAGGGAATTCACCCCTCCACTTT
>few|.|TRBJ1-5|TRBV7-8
CASSLTVNQPQHF
TGTGCCAGCAGCTTAACAGTCAATCAGCCCCAGCATTTT
>.|.|TRBJ1-2|TRBV5-6
CASSLPAVANYGYTF
TGTGCCAGCAGCTTGCCGGCCGTAGCTAACTATGGCTACACCTTC
>.|.|TRBJ2-3|TRBV29-1
CSVEGDTQYF
TGCAGCGTTGAAGGTGATACGCAGTATTTT
>.|.|TRBJ2-7|TRBV4-1
CASSPNRDARVSEQYF
TGCGCCAGCAGCCCAAACCGTGATGCCAGGGTAAGCGAGCAGTACTTC
>.|.|TRBJ2-4|TRBV11-2
CASFGGLGDIQYF
TGTGCCAGCTTCGGGGGCTTGGGGGACATTCAGTACTTT
>.|TRBD2|TRBJ2-1|TRBV27
CASSLGTSGYNEQFF
TGTGCCAGCAGTCTAGGGACTAGCGGTTACAATGAGCAGTTCTTC
>.|.|TRBJ2-7|TRBV6-6
CASSPRWGSYEQYF
TGTGCCAGCAGCCCCCGTTGGGGCTCCTACGAGCAGTACTTC
>.|TRBD1|TRBJ2-4|TRBV6-1
CASSRDRENIQYF
TGTGCCAGCAGTCGGGACAGAGAAAACATTCAGTACTTC
>.|TRBD1|TRBJ1-1|TRBV13
CASSFRGPTEAFF
TGTGCCAGCAGCTTTAGGGGGCCCACTGAAGCTTTCTTT
>few|.|TRBJ2-1|TRBV7-9
CASSLDDTQVDEQFF
TGTGCCAGCAGCTTAGATGATACTCAGGTGGATGAGCAGTTCTTC
>.|.|TRBJ2-2|TRBV7-9
CASSLGSNTGELFF
TGTGCCAGCAGCTTAGGATCGAACACCGGGGAGCTGTTTTTT
>.|.|TRBJ2-1|TRBV4-1
CASSWWGREFHEQFF
TGCGCCAGCAGCTGGTGGGGGCGGGAGTTCCATGAGCAGTTCTTC
>large|.|TRBJ2-1|TRBV9
CASSVESDGYNEQFF
TGTGCCAGCAGCGTAGAGTCCGACGGATACAATGAGCAGTTCTTC
>.|.|TRBJ1-2|TRBV10-3
CAIRREANYGYTF
TGTGCCATCAGGAGGGAAGCTAACTATGGCTACACCTTC
>.|.|TRBJ2-5|TRBV6-1
CASGEVQTQYF
TGTGCCAGCGGGGAGGTGCAGACCCAGTACTTC
>few|TRBD2|TRBJ2-7|TRBV10-3
CAISEVGAGVDYEQYF
TGTGCCATCAGTGAAGTAGGAGCGGGGGTCGACTACGAGCAGTACTTC
>few|TRBD1|TRBJ1-6|TRBV6-9
CASTYVRGTGGYNSPLHF
TGTGCCAGCACGTATGTTCGGGGAACAGGGGGCTATAATTCACCCCTCCACTTT
>.|.|TRBJ2-7|TRBV21-1
CASSKARTFSYEQYF
TGTGCCAGCAGCAAAGCGCGGACGTTCTCCTACGAGCAGTACTTC
>.|.|TRBJ1-1|TRBV5-5
CASSLRGNTEAFF
TGTGCCAGCAGCCTTCGGGGGAACACTGAAGCTTTCTTT
>.|TRBD1|TRBJ1-1|TRBV28
CASKDRGAEAFF
TGTGCCAGCAAAGACAGGGGCGCTGAAGCTTTCTTT
>.|.|TRBJ1-2|TRBV28
CASRETDNYGYTF
TGTGCCAGCAGGGAGACAGATAACTATGGCTACACCTTC
>.|.|TRBJ2-5|TRBV5-1
CASSPSVGAVRETQYF
TGCGCCAGCAGCCCAAGCGTCGGGGCGGTCCGAGAGACCCAGTACTTC
>.|.|TRBJ2-7|TRBV23-1
CASSQSGDYEQYF
TGCGCCAGCAGTCAATCGGGGGACTACGAGCAGTACTTC
>.|TRBD1|TRBJ2-7|TRBV30
CAWSRGSEQYF
TGTGCCTGGAGCAGGGGGTCCGAGCAGTACTTC
>large|TRBD2|TRBJ2-3|TRBV7-2
CASSSRLASGTDTQYF
TGTGCCAGCAGCTCGAGACTAGCGAGTGGCACAGATACGCAGTATTTT
>few|.|TRBJ2-7|TRBV29-1
CSVLLGGNEQYF
TGCAGCGTCCTTCTTGGGGGAAACGAGCAGTACTTC
>.|TRBD1|TRBJ1-2|TRBV28
CASSKGQNYGYTF
TGTGCCAGCAGTAAGGGACAGAACTATGGCTACACCTTC
>.|.|TRBJ1-2|TRBV19
CASSHSYGYTF
TGTGCCAGTAGCCATAGTTATGGCTACACCTTC
>few|TRBD1|TRBJ2-7|TRBV19
CASTSNGQGDGEQYF
TGTGCCAGTACATCAAACGGACAGGGCGACGGGGAGCAGTACTTC
>.|TRBD2|TRBJ2-1|TRBV18
CASSPPTSGRMNNEQFF
TGTGCCAGCTCACCACCGACTAGCGGGAGGATGAACAATGAGCAGTTCTTC
>.|TRBD1|TRBJ2-7|TRBV29-1
CSVFWGTELSF
TGCAGCGTTTTCTGGGGGACAGAGCTCTCCTTC
>few|TRBD2|TRBJ2-1|TRBV10-2
CAISIDIPSSGRGGDEQFF
TGCGCCATCTCGATCGACATTCCAAGTAGCGGGAGAGGAGGCGATGAGCAGTTCTTC
>.|TRBD1|TRBJ1-1|TRBV6-6
CASKGTGVLSEAFF
TGTGCCAGCAAGGGGACAGGGGTATTGTCTGAAGCTTTCTTT
>.|.|TRBJ1-1|TRBV19
CASRIELGTEAFF
TGTGCCAGTAGGATCGAGTTGGGCACTGAAGCTTTCTTT
>.|.|TRBJ1-1|TRBV7-2
CASSFGTTEAFF
TGTGCCAGCAGCTTCGGAACCACTGAAGCTTTCTTT
>.|.|TRBJ1-1|TRBV2
CASNQQPGEAFF
TGTGCCAGCAATCAACAGCCCGGGGAGGCTTTCTTT
>.|.|TRBJ1-1|TRBV18
CASSPRKQGNTEAFF
TGTGCCAGCTCACCACGGAAGCAGGGGAACACTGAAGCTTTCTTT
>.|.|TRBJ1-2|TRBV7-2
CASSLSKLTF
TGTGCCAGCAGCTTGTCCAAGCTTACCTTC
>.|TRBD2|TRBJ2-1|TRBV6-5
CASSSRAGKQFF
TGTGCCAGCAGTTCGCGAGCGGGGAAGCAGTTCTTC
>few|.|TRBJ2-3|TRBV11-3
CASSLASGLDTQYF
TGTGCCAGCAGCTTAGCCAGCGGGCTTGATACGCAGTATTTT